One and the same sample provided the 16 T cell receptor beta chains below, sequenced in a study of T-cell reconstitution after alpha-beta-depleted transplantation in children. The library targeted TCRbeta and was prepared with unique molecular identifiers. TCRdb reanalysed the PCR reads using MiXCR and keeps one entry per CDR3 protein. The sample has around 580,000 distinct CDR3 sequences; approximately 30% are singletons. The specimen comprised PBMCs, sampled before TCRalphabeta/CD19-depleted stem cell transplant. The receptors derive from a boy in the first two years of life with Wiskott-Aldrich syndrome, due to receive a stem cell transplant.

J is TRBJ2-3 and V is TRBV20-1; possibly TRBD1 for D (6 bases). The V gene lost 0 bases and the J gene lost 5 bases, with 24 bases spanning the gap. Germline V gene data show CDR1 as DFQATT and CDR2 as SNEGSKA (reference sequence). This CDR3 contains 18 residues. The CDR3 here is CSARERSLAGEFVDTQYF. The CDR3 DNA reads as TGCAGTGCTAGAGAAAGGAGTTTGGCAGGGGAGTTTGTAGATACGCAGTATTTT.

V is TRBV10-2 and J is TRBJ1-2, with D possibly matching TRBD1 (5 bases). CDR3 size: 16 residues. Germline lookup yields CDR1 WSHSY and CDR2 SAAADI. With 2 bases removed from V and 4 bases from J, the gap between germline ends came to 17 bases. CDR3 sequence: CASSEVLGAAGYGYTF. CDR3 coding DNA: TGCGCCAGCAGTGAGGTTTTAGGGGCGGCTGGCTATGGCTACACCTTC.

The chain combines TRBV2 with TRBJ2-1; D call uncertain. CDR3 length: 17 residues. Germline CDR1 SNHLY, CDR2 FYNNEI. V lost 6 bases, J lost 0 bases, and 18 bases lay in between. The CDR3 loop reads CASRERLVTSSYNEQFF. The DNA for the CDR3 is TGTGCCAGCAGGGAAAGACTTGTTACGAGCTCCTACAATGAGCAGTTCTTC. Filled out from reference TRBV2 and TRBJ2-1, the complete variable domain reads EPEVTQTPSHQVTQMGQEVILRCVPISNHLYFYWYRQILGQKVEFLVSFYNNEISEKSEIFDDQFSVERPDGSNFTLKIRSTKLEDSAMYFCASRERLVTSSYNEQFFGPGTRLTVL.

This clonotype has more than one count but fewer than ten. The chain combines TRBV24-1 with TRBJ1-2, with no clear D. V was cut by 5 bases and J by 3 bases, with 6 bases left in between. The length of the CDR3 is 12 residues. CDR1 and CDR2 (germline): KGHDR, SFDVKD. CDR3: CATSVADYGYTF. The DNA of the CDR3 is TGTGCCACCAGTGTAGCCGACTATGGCTACACCTTC.

This rearrangement joins TRBV29-1 to TRBJ1-1, with TRBD1 matching over 8 bases. Germline V gene sequence: CDR1 SQVTM, CDR2 ANQGSEA. J was trimmed by 5 bases and V by 7 bases; bases with no gene match: 6. This CDR3 spans 12 amino acids. CDR3 protein: CSAHRQGTEAFF. CDR3 DNA sequence: TGCAGCGCTCATCGACAGGGGACTGAAGCTTTCTTT.

The chain carries TRBV25-1 and TRBJ1-1; no firm D call. There are 14 residues in the CDR3. Trimming left V 0 bases short and J 4 bases short, with 9 bases between. Germline CDR1 is MGHDK and CDR2 is SYGVNS. This CDR3 is CASSEYPEGTEAFF. The DNA of the CDR3 is TGTGCCAGCAGTGAATATCCGGAAGGCACTGAAGCTTTCTTT.

CDR3 amino acids: CASSLIQGRANQPQHF. In DNA form, the CDR3 reads TGTGCCAGCAGCTTAATCCAGGGTAGGGCCAATCAGCCCCAGCATTTT. This chain joins TRBV7-3 and TRBJ1-5, with D tentatively TRBD1 (5 bases). CDR3 length: 16 amino acids. The V and J ends lost 1 base and 3 bases respectively, with 13 bases between them. Germline-derived CDR1 and CDR2 are SGHTA and FQGTGA.

The gene calls are TRBV12-3 or TRBV12-4 and TRBJ1-3; D is possibly TRBD1 (6 bases). There are 15 residues in the CDR3. V lost 6 bases, J lost 3 bases, and 15 bases lay in between. CDR3 protein: CASRLQGVRGNTIYF. In DNA, the CDR3 is TGTGCCAGCAGGCTACAGGGCGTCCGTGGAAACACCATATATTTT.

CDR3 bases: TGTGCCAGCAGCAGGTCCGCCTATAGCGGGGCCTACAATGAGCAGTTCTTC. As protein: CASSRSAYSGAYNEQFF. The V and J genes are TRBV11-2 and TRBJ2-1; 8 bases map to TRBD2. CDR1 and CDR2 (germline): SGHAT, FQNNGV. Trimming cost V 5 bases and J 2 bases; bases outside gene matches: 11. The CDR3 covers 17 residues. Using reference TRBV11-2 and TRBJ2-1 for the parts outside the CDR3, the full variable domain is EAGVAQSPRYKIIEKRQSVAFWCNPISGHATLYWYQQILGQGPKLLIQFQNNGVVDDSQLPKDRFSAERLKGVDSTLKIQPAKLEDSAVYLCASSRSAYSGAYNEQFFGPGTRLTVL.

This clonotype occurred a few times. CDR3 DNA sequence: TGTGCCAGCAGCTTCTGGGCTAGCGGGAGTCTGGCCGGGGAGCTGTTTTTT. This translates into CASSFWASGSLAGELFF. The rearrangement uses TRBV5-6 and TRBJ2-2, with TRBD2 matching over 10 bases. Germline-derived CDR1 and CDR2 are SGHDT and YYEEEE. Losses at the gene ends were 2 bases for V and 6 bases for J; bases not matched to a gene: 10. The length of the CDR3 is 17 residues.

This clonotype was counted once. V gene TRBV5-1 combines with J gene TRBJ2-5, with TRBD1 matching 8 bases. The germline V gene has CDR1 SGHRS and CDR2 YFSETQ. The CDR3 has 16 residues. Trimming cost V 3 bases and J 4 bases; bases outside gene matches: 11. CDR3 coding DNA: TGCGCCAGCAGCTGGCTACAGGGGGGCGCGGGAGAGACCCAGTACTTC. Translating gives CASSWLQGGAGETQYF.

CDR3 residues: CSAYKGRATNEKLFF. CDR3 nucleotides: TGCAGTGCTTACAAAGGAAGGGCAACTAATGAAAAACTGTTTTTT. The chain is built from TRBV20-1 and TRBJ1-4; D remains unclear. The germline V gene has CDR1 DFQATT and CDR2 SNEGSKA (reference sequence). Trimming took off 5 bases at V and 0 bases at J, with 13 bases between the two ends. There are 15 residues in the CDR3.

This clonotype has more than one count but fewer than ten. The V call is TRBV12-3 or TRBV12-4, the J call TRBJ2-1; unclear D gene. The V end lost 6 bases, the J end lost 8 bases, and 8 bases lay between the germline ends. The CDR3 is 11 residues long. CDR3 loop: CASSPMHEQFF. In DNA form, the CDR3 reads TGTGCCAGCAGCCCTATGCATGAGCAGTTCTTC.

This clonotype was seen only a few times. The V call is TRBV5-6, the J call TRBJ1-1, with D perhaps matching TRBD1 (6 bases). In germline, CDR1 is SGHDT, CDR2 YYEEEE. There are 15 residues in the CDR3. Trimming took off 0 bases at V and 6 bases at J, with 15 bases between the two ends. The CDR3 here is CASSLVPGADAEAFF. The DNA for the CDR3 is TGTGCCAGCAGCTTGGTCCCAGGGGCGGACGCTGAAGCTTTCTTT.

This clonotype was seen a few times. CDR3 residues: CATSDRESTDTQYF. For the CDR3, the DNA is TGTGCCACCAGTGATCGGGAGAGCACAGATACGCAGTATTTT. V is TRBV24-1 and J is TRBJ2-3; possible D gene TRBD2, 6 bases. The length of the CDR3 is 14 residues. Germline values: CDR1 KGHDR, CDR2 SFDVKD. Trimming removed 3 bases at V and 0 bases at J, with 6 bases between.

This clonotype has just a few counts. The gene calls are TRBV12-3 or TRBV12-4 and TRBJ2-2; 14 positions match TRBD2. This CDR3 is built from 17 residues. J lost 5 bases, V lost 6 bases, and 8 bases had no gene match. DNA for the CDR3: TGTGCCAGCAGCCTGGGACTAGCGGGAGCGGGGACCGGGGAGCTGTTTTTT. The encoded protein is CASSLGLAGAGTGELFF.